The clone carrying this T cell receptor (beta chain) was found many times. Primed by a sample-barcoded 5' primer and a J-beta primer mix, a second PCR proceeded for about 6 to 12 cycles. Every individual sample yielded 2.5 million or more paired-end reads (each containing CDR3). MiXCR, applied by TCRdb to the 5' RACE reads, yields one record per CDR3 protein. The data show some 700,000 distinct CDR3 sequences, 22% seen once. The CDR3 extends over 14 amino acids. The V segment lost 8 bases and the J segment 9 bases; nucleotides outside the gene matches: 12. This specimen comes from a study of blood T cells in healthy people across ages. Study at large: There was about one barcoded beta molecule captured by template switching per two T cells.

Each donor gave roughly 10 milliliters of peripheral blood. With each sample, at least 5 micrograms of total RNA were extracted. The J gene is TRBJ2-4, the V gene TRBV12-3 or TRBV12-4; 8 nucleotides align to TRBD1. The TCR originated in a man aged 65 to 85 in good health. Sample: blood. As DNA, the CDR3 is TGTGCCAGCGGAACCGGGACAGGAGTTGGCATTCAGTACTTC. Translating gives CASGTGTGVGIQYF.